The present entry profiles one T cell receptor (beta chain) with its context. This clonotype was counted at least ten times. This receptor's antigen is unknown. Per-nucleotide qualities are absent, and no much larger clonotype sits a single base away. According to the study, the label for this sample's treatment or condition signals: skin biopsy from PPD injection site in Mantoux-positive individual. The study described a robust, sensitive protocol for amplifying, sequencing and analyzing TCRs, using 3' ligation of a UMI-containing oligonucleotide to TCR cDNA. Tuberculin skin test biopsies came from sites injected with PPD in individuals with a positive Mantoux test. Total RNA, without cell sorting, was DNase treated with RQ1 DNase before reverse transcription, targeting about 1 to 1000 ng input. To check how robust the pipeline was in samples where T cells make up a minority population, libraries were built from skin biopsies and whole blood.

The receptor library was made with UMI-ligation and nested PCR. The ligated cDNA was amplified in four rounds of PCR with nested alpha and beta constant region primers together with the SP2 primer. For the blood and skin samples, reverse transcription of TCR RNA was done with SuperScript IV along with alpha and beta constant region primers. An oligonucleotide carrying the Illumina SP2 primer and a UMI was ligated to the cDNA 3' end using T4 RNA ligase 1. The 12-nucleotide UMI consisted of two random hexamers with an eight-base spacer between the hexamers to prevent hairpin formation. From the second PCR onward, the TCR alpha and beta chain libraries were handled separately, and dual indexing was used for multiplexing. After pooling, the indexed libraries were analyzed by capillary electrophoresis and sequenced on either an Illumina MiSeq or NextSeq. PhiX DNA at about 4.5-8% was spiked into libraries to increase base diversity and improve cluster recognition. The paper's data handling went like this. Demultiplexor extracted UMIs from read 2, combined them with read 1 TCR sequence, and split reads by sample indices. V and J genes and V-J junctions were identified by Decombinator, which gave every TCR a five-part identifier that included V and J deletions. Collapsinator used UMIs to correct sequencing errors and PCR amplification heterogeneity, producing a UMI-based abundance for each TCR. Identifiers were converted to nucleotide sequence by CDR3Translator and translated to amino acids, and CDR3 regions were extracted on the basis of terminal motifs. Error-corrected counts of alpha and beta TCRs from blood and skin were compared after being normalized to the amount of input RNA. TCRdb applied fastp at Q25 and MiXCR to the public reads, then kept only in-frame beta chains. Each entry merges the rows of one CDR3 protein and shows their most common DNA and genes. The V and J calls shown here were made by TCRdb, not taken from the authors' results. The sample table shows around 37,000 distinct CDR3 sequences, and about 10% are seen once. The top ten hold 3.9% of the sample.

This sample stems from a study of naive and memory T cell subsets (dated by TCRdb to the late 2010s). Describing the broader study: The figure summarizing these samples reported ten or so blood donors, 7 tuberculin skin test biopsies and 3 saline control biopsies. As previously described, skin biopsies were taken from tuberculin skin test sites or from saline-injected control sites and processed for RNA extraction. Usually PCR2 was run as a SYBR Green qPCR and stopped at a set threshold, although low-input samples could use end-point PCR (approximately 6 cycles) instead. General conclusions and limits of the study: The paper did not give details on skin biopsy collection and RNA processing but referred to earlier studies for those details. TCR sequences were reportedly recovered from both skin biopsy types, with far more TCRs at tuberculin skin test sites. The potential sensitivity of the RNA-based method to TCR transcript changes with T cell activation and differentiation was acknowledged. The larger number of TCRs found at tuberculin skin test sites was interpreted as T cell infiltration of a delayed type IV hypersensitivity reaction.

Between the V and J ends, shortened by 3 bases and 7 bases respectively, the junction contains 10 bases. The CDR3 measures 13 amino acids from cysteine to phenylalanine. Solely the CDR3 DNA is kept, with 39 bases framed from the first base. This receptor was obtained from an adult in good health. The rearranged segments are TRBV12-3 or TRBV12-4 and TRBJ1-3; confidence is insufficient to name the D gene. This specimen was skin, taken from a tuberculin skin test site. The sequenced DNA: TGTGCCAGCAGTTTTTCTGAAGTGAACACCATATATTTT. This gives the protein CASSFSEVNTIYF.